These 30 T cell receptor beta chains came from one sample sequenced in a study of T cells in tuberculosis. Clones were sequenced by immunoSEQ multiplex PCR, and TCRdb holds only the in-frame ones, with some missing. There are around 43,000 clones in the sample; 95% occur only once, and about 3.7% lies in the top ten. Sequencing was done on a sample of PBMCs. These receptors all stem from a donor between 10 and 35 years old with latent tuberculosis or without tuberculosis infection.

The rearrangement links TRBV5-4 to TRBJ2-5; D possibly corresponds to TRBD1 (6 bases). V was clipped by 0 bases and J by 4 bases, with 10 bases between them. Germline V gives CDR1 SGHNT, CDR2 YYREEE (reference sequence). This CDR3 has 14 residues. Here the CDR3 DNA reads TGTGCCAGCAGCTTGGATACAGGGACAGAGACCCAGTACTTC. This encodes CASSLDTGTETQYF.

This clone was detected only once. Here the CDR3 DNA reads TGCGCCAGCAGCTTGGCCGGTACTGGGGCCAACGTCCTGACTTTC. It codes for CASSLAGTGANVLTF. The chain couples TRBV5-1 to TRBJ2-6, with D unclear. The V end lost 0 bases, the J end lost 2 bases, and 6 bases lay between the germline ends. The CDR3 has 15 amino acids. Germline V gene sequence: CDR1 SGHRS, CDR2 YFSETQ. The variable domain in full, with the rest retrieved from reference TRBV5-1 and TRBJ2-6, is KAGVTQTPRYLIKTRGQQVTLSCSPISGHRSVSWYQQTPGQGLQFLFEYFSETQRNKGNFPGRFSGRQFSNSRSEMNVSTLELGDSALYLCASSLAGTGANVLTFGAGSRLTVL.

This chain joins TRBV5-1 and TRBJ2-2; TRBD2 matches 7 bases. Per the germline V gene, CDR1 is SGHRS and CDR2 is YFSETQ. The CDR3 is 15 amino acids. Trimming at V came to 2 bases and at J to 6 bases, leaving 7 bases not matched to a gene. In nucleotides, the CDR3 is TGCGCCAGCAGCTTCCTCGCGGGGGATCCCGGGGAGCTGTTTTTT. Residues: CASSFLAGDPGELFF.

V usage is TRBV27 and J usage is TRBJ1-1, with D maybe TRBD1 (5 bases). The V and J ends lost 7 bases and 4 bases respectively, with 16 bases between them. Germline V gene sequence: CDR1 MNHEY, CDR2 SMNVEV (reference sequence). The CDR3 spans 14 residues. CDR3 nucleotide sequence: TGTGCCAGCACCCGAGCGGGGGTGGGCACTGAAGCTTTCTTT. Its translation is CASTRAGVGTEAFF.

CDR3 sequence (DNA): TGTGCCACCAGACAGGGGATTACAGATACGCAGTATTTT. Translation gives CATRQGITDTQYF. This rearrangement joins TRBV28 to TRBJ2-3; 8 bases fit TRBD1. CDR1 is MDHEN, CDR2 SYDVKM, per germline. Trimming at V came to 10 bases and at J to 3 bases, leaving 6 bases not matched to a gene. This CDR3 is built from 13 residues.

This chain uses TRBV6-5 with TRBJ2-7; 10 nucleotides match TRBD1. The J segment lost 6 bases and the V segment lost 3 bases, leaving 8 bases of the junction unmatched. Germline V CDR1 and CDR2: MNHEY, SVGAGI. This CDR3 is 15 amino acids long. DNA of the CDR3: TGTGCCAGCAGTTATACCGGGACAGGGGTCTCCGAGCAGTACTTC. This gives the protein CASSYTGTGVSEQYF.

The chain combines TRBV11-2 with TRBJ2-3; the D gene is possibly TRBD2 (5 bases). Looked up from germline, CDR1 is SGHAT and CDR2 is FQNNGV. The CDR3 length is 13 residues. With 5 bases removed from V and 4 bases from J, the gap between germline ends came to 10 bases. CDR3 coding DNA: TGTGCCAGCAGCCCACTAGACGCAGATACGCAGTATTTT. Its protein product is CASSPLDADTQYF.

This chain joins TRBV14 and TRBJ1-2, with TRBD1 matching over 9 bases. Germline V lookup: CDR1 SGHDN, CDR2 FVKESK. The CDR3 loop spans 15 amino acids. With V trimmed by 4 bases and J by 3 bases, 6 bases remained unmatched. The CDR3 DNA reads as TGTGCCAGCAGCCGGACAGGGGACGTCGACTATGGCTACACCTTC. Its protein product is CASSRTGDVDYGYTF. Full variable domain (outside the CDR3, taken from reference TRBV14 and TRBJ1-2): EAGVTQFPSHSVIEKGQTVTLRCDPISGHDNLYWYRRVMGKEIKFLLHFVKESKQDESGMPNNRFLAERTGGTYSTLKVQPAELEDSGVYFCASSRTGDVDYGYTFGSGTRLTVV.

This chain joins TRBV29-1 and TRBJ1-1; D is perhaps TRBD1 (5 bases). Trimming cost V 7 bases and J 1 base, with 10 bases left between them. Germline V lookup: CDR1 SQVTM, CDR2 ANQGSEA. CDR3 length: 12 residues. The CDR3 region has the DNA TGCAGCGCTGGACACCAGAACACTGAAGCTTTCTTT. It codes for CSAGHQNTEAFF.

This chain joins TRBV10-2 and TRBJ1-2, with TRBD1 identical over 8 bases. The ends lost 0 bases at V and 4 bases at J; junction bases unmatched: 7. The CDR3 covers 16 residues. Germline V CDR1 and CDR2: WSHSY, SAAADI. CDR3 in amino acids: CASSESGQATLYGYTF. CDR3 bases: TGCGCCAGCAGTGAGTCGGGACAGGCGACCCTCTATGGCTACACCTTC.

This chain uses TRBV7-6 with TRBJ1-2, with D unclear. CDR3 length: 14 residues. Trimming took 7 bases from V and 3 from J, leaving 15 bases between them. Germline values: CDR1 SGHVS, CDR2 FNYEAQ. CDR3 amino acids: CASTPVEGDYGYTF. DNA for the CDR3: TGTGCCAGCACCCCCGTTGAAGGAGACTATGGCTACACCTTC.

This CDR3 reads CASSLRTGRQGNEQFF. The CDR3 DNA follows: TGTGCCAGCAGTCTCCGGACAGGGAGACAAGGCAATGAGCAGTTCTTC. The rearrangement links TRBV27 to TRBJ2-1, with 8 bases aligning to TRBD1. This CDR3 is 16 amino acids long. The junction had 12 bases not matched to a gene; V was cut back by 5 bases and J by 6 bases. The germline CDR1 and CDR2 sequences are MNHEY and SMNVEV (reference sequence).

By sample share, this clone is medium-sized (0.01 to 0.1%). This rearrangement joins TRBV6-1 to TRBJ2-7, with 11 bases identical to TRBD1. Germline trimming cut 5 bases from V and 3 bases from J; bases unmatched to any gene: 6. The CDR3 runs 15 residues. Germline lookup yields CDR1 MNHNS and CDR2 SASEGT. The chain's CDR3 is CASSPGTGGIYEQYF. Here the CDR3 DNA reads TGTGCCAGCAGTCCGGGGACAGGGGGTATCTACGAGCAGTACTTC.

This clone was picked up one time. This chain joins TRBV30 and TRBJ2-7; 7 bases fit TRBD2. The CDR3 has 13 residues. Trimming at V came to 3 bases and at J to 2 bases, leaving 4 bases not matched to a gene. CDR1 is GTSNPN, CDR2 SVGIG, per germline (reference sequence). In DNA, the CDR3 is TGTGCCTGGAGCCCCGGGACTACCTACGAGCAGTACTTC. This gives the protein CAWSPGTTYEQYF. The variable domain in full, with the rest retrieved from reference TRBV30 and TRBJ2-7, is SQTIHQWPATLVQPVGSPLSLECTVEGTSNPNLYWYRQAAGRGLQLLFYSVGIGQISSEVPQNLSASRPQDRQFILSSKKLLLSDSGFYLCAWSPGTTYEQYFGPGTRLTVT.

This chain joins TRBV5-8 and TRBJ1-1; D perhaps matches TRBD1 (5 bases). CDR3 length equals 14 residues. V lost 3 bases to trimming and J lost 7 bases, with 16 bases between them. Germline V lookup: CDR1 SGHTS, CDR2 YDEGEE. The CDR3 DNA follows: TGTGCCAGCAGCTCGCCCGGGGGAAGTGGTGAAGCTTTCTTT. This encodes CASSSPGGSGEAFF.

This clone was detected once. The chain couples TRBV19 to TRBJ1-5; D remains unclear. CDR1 is LNHDA, CDR2 SQIVND, per germline (reference sequence). V lost 0 bases and J lost 4, with 10 bases in between. The CDR3 is 15 amino acids. CDR3 loop: CASSIEVRGNQPQHF. The CDR3 DNA follows: TGTGCCAGTAGTATAGAGGTAAGAGGGAATCAGCCCCAGCATTTT.

V and J are TRBV7-2 and TRBJ2-1; TRBD2 aligns across 10 bases. Germline values: CDR1 SGHTA, CDR2 FQGNSA. The CDR3 loop spans 14 amino acids. V trimming: 5 bases; J trimming: 6 bases; junction bases outside the gene matches: 4. The DNA for the CDR3 is TGTGCCAGCAGCCGACGGACTAGCGGCAATGAGCAGTTCTTC. The encoded protein is CASSRRTSGNEQFF. Filled out from reference TRBV7-2 and TRBJ2-1, the complete variable domain reads GAGVSQSPSNKVTEKGKDVELRCDPISGHTALYWYRQSLGQGLEFLIYFQGNSAPDKSGLPSDRFSAERTGGSVSTLTIQRTQQEDSAVYLCASSRRTSGNEQFFGPGTRLTVL.

This clone showed up just once. The gene calls are TRBV5-1 and TRBJ1-2, with D hard to call. Trimming took 2 bases from V and 7 from J, leaving 15 bases between them. The CDR3 has 14 residues. Germline V gene data show CDR1 as SGHRS and CDR2 as YFSETQ. The CDR3 DNA reads TGCGCCAGCAGCTTTTTCCATCCCCGGGGTGGCTACACCTTC. This codes for CASSFFHPRGGYTF.

This clone has a single count. The chain joins TRBV28 to TRBJ2-7, with 8 positions matching TRBD1. Trimming cost V 3 bases and J 1 base; bases outside gene matches: 5. CDR3 length: 15 amino acids. Germline-derived CDR1 and CDR2 are MDHEN and SYDVKM. The CDR3 spells CASSFRDRPSYEQYF. The CDR3 DNA reads as TGTGCCAGCAGTTTTAGGGACAGGCCTTCCTACGAGCAGTACTTC.

This chain joins TRBV30 and TRBJ1-2; 10 bases align to TRBD1. V was pared by 3 bases and J by 7 bases, with 8 bases of the junction left unmatched. Germline assignment: CDR1 GTSNPN and CDR2 SVGIG (reference sequence). This CDR3 is 14 amino acids long. CDR3 coding DNA: TGTGCCTGGAGCCCCGACAGGGGGCGGACTGGCTACACCTTC. It encodes CAWSPDRGRTGYTF.

The CDR3 nucleotides are TGTGCCAGCTCACCAGAACAGGGGGCATATGGCTACACCTTC. This translates into CASSPEQGAYGYTF. The genes are TRBV18 and TRBJ1-2; TRBD1 matches 9 bases. This CDR3 region has 14 residues. V lost 2 bases and J lost 5; bases outside the gene matches: 3. CDR1 is KGHSH and CDR2 is LQKENI in the germline V gene.

Only one count was recorded for this clone. J is TRBJ2-5 and V is TRBV2, with 9 bases lining up with TRBD2. V was pared by 8 bases and J by 5 bases, with 12 bases of the junction left unmatched. Per the germline V gene, CDR1 is SNHLY and CDR2 is FYNNEI. This CDR3 has 15 residues. The CDR3 here is CASDEGRSGGETQYF. CDR3 DNA sequence: TGTGCCAGCGATGAAGGGAGGAGCGGGGGGGAGACCCAGTACTTC.

The genes are TRBV27 and TRBJ1-2, with TRBD1 identical over 8 bases. V gave up 6 bases and J gave up 8 bases; unmatched junction bases: 14. Germline CDR1 and CDR2: MNHEY and SMNVEV (reference sequence). The CDR3 length is 15 residues. The CDR3 loop reads CASSQPGQGSHGYTF. The DNA of the CDR3 is TGTGCCAGCAGCCAACCTGGACAGGGATCGCACGGCTACACCTTC.

Remarks on this clone: An end of the junction does not agree with germline; a read error may underlie this. This sequence joins TRBV27 and TRBJ1-2, with 11 bases aligning to TRBD1. The CDR3 is 16 amino acids. From germline, CDR1 is MNHEY and CDR2 SMNVEV (reference sequence). The chain's CDR3 is CASSQDRGRSYYGYTF. CDR3 DNA sequence: TGTGCCAGCAGTCAGGACAGGGGGCGCTCCTACTACGGCTACACCTTC.

V usage is TRBV25-1 and J usage is TRBJ1-2; perhaps TRBD1 as D (5 bases). The CDR3 contains 17 residues. CDR1 MGHDK and CDR2 SYGVNS come from the germline V gene. V was cut by 2 bases and J by 4 bases, with 20 bases left in between. The CDR3 coding sequence is TGTGCCAGCAGTGAAGCATGGGCGGTGGGCGGGACCTATGGCTACACCTTC. Residues: CASSEAWAVGGTYGYTF.

The chain has TRBV9 and TRBJ2-2, with D perhaps TRBD2 (5 bases). Trimming cost V 3 bases and J 2 bases, with 20 bases left between them. Germline V gene lookup returns CDR1 SGDLS and CDR2 YYNGEE. This CDR3 has 18 residues. CDR3 in DNA: TGTGCCAGCAGCGACCCAGGAGGAGCTCGCGCAAACACCGGGGAGCTGTTTTTT. It codes for CASSDPGGARANTGELFF.

The chain recombines TRBV6-1 with TRBJ1-5; TRBD1 matches 8 bases. This CDR3 is built from 14 residues. Germline lookup yields CDR1 MNHNS and CDR2 SASEGT. Here the CDR3 reads CASWAGGWNQPQHF. In nucleotides, the CDR3 is TGTGCTTCATGGGCAGGGGGCTGGAATCAGCCCCAGCATTTT.

V and J are TRBV11-2 and TRBJ2-7; 9 bases map to TRBD1. J gave up 2 bases and V 5 bases, and 10 bases lay outside the gene matches. CDR3 length: 16 amino acids. Germline lookup yields CDR1 SGHAT and CDR2 FQNNGV. Written as DNA, the CDR3 is TGTGCCAGCAGCACCCGGGACAGGGTTGGGACCTACGAGCAGTACTTC. This sequence encodes CASSTRDRVGTYEQYF.

This sequence joins TRBV5-4 and TRBJ2-5; no clear D gene. Germline-derived CDR1 and CDR2 are SGHNT and YYREEE (reference sequence). The CDR3 is 16 residues long. Trimming shortened V by 0 bases and J by 2 bases, and 14 bases separated the two germline ends. The CDR3, as DNA: TGTGCCAGCAGCTTGGAGTCCTCCCTGGCTCAAGAGACCCAGTACTTC. Its protein product is CASSLESSLAQETQYF.

This chain connects TRBV28 to TRBJ1-1; weak D call: TRBD1 (5 bases). The V gene lost 6 bases and the J gene lost 0 bases, with 17 bases spanning the gap. Germline V gene lookup returns CDR1 MDHEN and CDR2 SYDVKM. The CDR3 has 16 amino acids. This CDR3 is CASRAGTQLMNTEAFF. The CDR3 bases are TGTGCCAGCAGAGCCGGGACTCAACTGATGAACACTGAAGCTTTCTTT.